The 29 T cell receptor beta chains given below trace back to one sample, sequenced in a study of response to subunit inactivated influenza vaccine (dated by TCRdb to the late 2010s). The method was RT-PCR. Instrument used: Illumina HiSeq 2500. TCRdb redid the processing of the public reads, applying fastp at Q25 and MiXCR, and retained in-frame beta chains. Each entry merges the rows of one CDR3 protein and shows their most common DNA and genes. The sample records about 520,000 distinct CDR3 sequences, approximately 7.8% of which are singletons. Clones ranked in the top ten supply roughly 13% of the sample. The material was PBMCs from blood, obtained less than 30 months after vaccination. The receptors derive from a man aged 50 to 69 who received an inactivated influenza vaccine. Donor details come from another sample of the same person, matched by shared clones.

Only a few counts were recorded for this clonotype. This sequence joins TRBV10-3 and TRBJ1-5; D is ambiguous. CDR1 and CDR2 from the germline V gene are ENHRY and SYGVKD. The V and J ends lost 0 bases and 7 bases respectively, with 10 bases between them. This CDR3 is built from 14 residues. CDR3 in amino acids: CAISESRQDQPQHF. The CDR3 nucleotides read TGTGCCATCAGTGAGTCCAGACAAGACCAGCCCCAGCATTTT.

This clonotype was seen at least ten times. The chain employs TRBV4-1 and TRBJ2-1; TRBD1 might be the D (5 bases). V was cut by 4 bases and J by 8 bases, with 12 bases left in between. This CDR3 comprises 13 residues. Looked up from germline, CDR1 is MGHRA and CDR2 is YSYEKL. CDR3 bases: TGCGCCAGCAGCCTCCGACAGTGGGATGAGCAGTTCTTC. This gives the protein CASSLRQWDEQFF.

CDR3 bases: TGTGCCAGCAGTTTTGGACTAGCGGGGGTATCGCTCTACGAGCAGTACTTC. Translation: CASSFGLAGVSLYEQYF. The V call is TRBV28, the J call TRBJ2-7; 13 bases map to TRBD2. Germline V gene lookup returns CDR1 MDHEN and CDR2 SYDVKM. V lost 3 bases and J lost 3; bases outside the gene matches: 8. This CDR3 is 17 amino acids long.

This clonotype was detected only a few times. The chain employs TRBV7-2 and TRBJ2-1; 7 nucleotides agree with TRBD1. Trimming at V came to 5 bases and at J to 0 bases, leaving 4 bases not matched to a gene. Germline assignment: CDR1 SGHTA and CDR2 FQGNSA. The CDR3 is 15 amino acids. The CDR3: CASSNTGVSYNEQFF. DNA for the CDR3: TGTGCCAGCAGCAATACAGGGGTCTCCTACAATGAGCAGTTCTTC.

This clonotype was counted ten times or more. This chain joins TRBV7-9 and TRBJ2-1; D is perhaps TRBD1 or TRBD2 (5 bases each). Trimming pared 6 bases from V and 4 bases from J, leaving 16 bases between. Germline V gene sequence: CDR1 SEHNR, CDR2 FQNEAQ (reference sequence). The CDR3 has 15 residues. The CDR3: CASSPGRIRYNEQFF. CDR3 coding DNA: TGTGCCAGCAGTCCGGGACGGATCCGGTACAATGAGCAGTTCTTC.

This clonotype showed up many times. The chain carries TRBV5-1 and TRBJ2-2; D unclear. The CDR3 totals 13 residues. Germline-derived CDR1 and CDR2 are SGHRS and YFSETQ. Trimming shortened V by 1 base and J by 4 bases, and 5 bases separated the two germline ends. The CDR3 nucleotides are TGCGCCAGCAGCTTGTCCGGCACCGGGGAGCTGTTTTTT. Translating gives CASSLSGTGELFF. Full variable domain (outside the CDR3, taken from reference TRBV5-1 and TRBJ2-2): KAGVTQTPRYLIKTRGQQVTLSCSPISGHRSVSWYQQTPGQGLQFLFEYFSETQRNKGNFPGRFSGRQFSNSRSEMNVSTLELGDSALYLCASSLSGTGELFFGEGSRLTVL.

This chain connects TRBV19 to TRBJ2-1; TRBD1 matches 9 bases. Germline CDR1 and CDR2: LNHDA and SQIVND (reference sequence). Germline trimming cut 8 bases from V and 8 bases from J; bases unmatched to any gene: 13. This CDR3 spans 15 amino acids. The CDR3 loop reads CASDFGTGRGDEQFF. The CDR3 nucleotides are TGTGCCAGTGATTTCGGGACAGGGAGGGGCGATGAGCAGTTCTTC.

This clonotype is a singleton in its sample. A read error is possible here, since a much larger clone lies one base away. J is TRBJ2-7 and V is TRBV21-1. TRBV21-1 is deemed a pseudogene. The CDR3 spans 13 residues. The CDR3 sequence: CSSSKDYAYEQYF. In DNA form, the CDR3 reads TGTTCCAGCAGCAAAGATTATGCCTACGAGCAGTACTTC.

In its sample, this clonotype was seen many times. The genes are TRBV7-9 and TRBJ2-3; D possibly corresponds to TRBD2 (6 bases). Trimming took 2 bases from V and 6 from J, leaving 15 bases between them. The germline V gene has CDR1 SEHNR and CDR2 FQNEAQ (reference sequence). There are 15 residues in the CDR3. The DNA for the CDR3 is TGTGCCAGCAGCTTATCATTCGGAGGGCCTGATACGCAGTATTTT. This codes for CASSLSFGGPDTQYF. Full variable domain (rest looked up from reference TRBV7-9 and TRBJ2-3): DTGVSQNPRHKITKRGQNVTFRCDPISEHNRLYWYRQTLGQGPEFLTYFQNEAQLEKSRLLSDRFSAERPKGSFSTLEIQRTEQGDSAMYLCASSLSFGGPDTQYFGPGTRLTVL.

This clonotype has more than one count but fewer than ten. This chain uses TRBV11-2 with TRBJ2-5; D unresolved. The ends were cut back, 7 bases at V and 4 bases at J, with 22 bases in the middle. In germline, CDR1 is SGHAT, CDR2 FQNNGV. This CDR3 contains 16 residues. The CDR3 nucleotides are TGTGCCAGCACCTCCGACGTGTGGTCTAGGAGAGAGACCCAGTACTTC. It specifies CASTSDVWSRRETQYF. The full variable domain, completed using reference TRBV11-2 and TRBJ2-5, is EAGVAQSPRYKIIEKRQSVAFWCNPISGHATLYWYQQILGQGPKLLIQFQNNGVVDDSQLPKDRFSAERLKGVDSTLKIQPAKLEDSAVYLCASTSDVWSRRETQYFGPGTRLLVL.

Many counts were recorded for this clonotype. CDR3: CAISGGLAASQETQYF. In DNA, the CDR3 is TGTGCCATCAGTGGGGGGCTAGCGGCATCACAAGAGACCCAGTACTTC. The chain carries TRBV10-3 and TRBJ2-5; a possible D gene is TRBD2 (7 bases). Between the trimmed V and J ends, which lost 4 bases and 2 bases, there was a span of 17 bases. The CDR3 length is 16 residues. Germline-derived CDR1 and CDR2 are ENHRY and SYGVKD.

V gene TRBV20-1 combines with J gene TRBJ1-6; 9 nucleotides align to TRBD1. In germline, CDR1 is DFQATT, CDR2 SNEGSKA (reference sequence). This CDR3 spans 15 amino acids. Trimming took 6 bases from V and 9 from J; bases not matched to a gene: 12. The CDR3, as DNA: TGCAGTGCGCGTCCCGGGACAGGGTTGACTTCACCCCTCCACTTT. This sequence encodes CSARPGTGLTSPLHF.

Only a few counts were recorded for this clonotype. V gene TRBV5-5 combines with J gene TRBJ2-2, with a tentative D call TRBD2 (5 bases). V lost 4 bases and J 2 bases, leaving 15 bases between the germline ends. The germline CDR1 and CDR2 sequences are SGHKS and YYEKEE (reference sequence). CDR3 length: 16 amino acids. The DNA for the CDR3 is TGTGCCAGCAGCCTGGCGGGTTCTTCTAACACCGGGGAGCTGTTTTTT. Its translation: CASSLAGSSNTGELFF.

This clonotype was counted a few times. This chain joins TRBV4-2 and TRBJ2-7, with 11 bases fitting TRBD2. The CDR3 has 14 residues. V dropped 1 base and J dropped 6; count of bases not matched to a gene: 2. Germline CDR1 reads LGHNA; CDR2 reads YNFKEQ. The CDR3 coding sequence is TGTGCCAGCAGCCAAGTAGCGGGGGGGCGCGAGCAGTACTTC. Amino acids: CASSQVAGGREQYF.

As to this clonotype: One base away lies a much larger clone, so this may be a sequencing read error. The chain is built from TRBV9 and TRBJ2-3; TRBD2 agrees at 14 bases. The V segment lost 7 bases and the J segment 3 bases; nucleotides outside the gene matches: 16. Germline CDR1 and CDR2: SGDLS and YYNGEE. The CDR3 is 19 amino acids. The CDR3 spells CASRLTHGTSGRRTDTQYF. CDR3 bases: TGTGCCAGCCGCCTTACACATGGGACTAGCGGGAGAAGGACAGATACGCAGTATTTT.

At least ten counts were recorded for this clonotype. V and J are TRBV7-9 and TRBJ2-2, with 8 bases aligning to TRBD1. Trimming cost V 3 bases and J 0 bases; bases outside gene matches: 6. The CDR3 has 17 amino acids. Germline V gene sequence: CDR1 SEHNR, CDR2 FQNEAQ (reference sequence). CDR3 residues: CASSFRPGQANTGELFF. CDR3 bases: TGTGCCAGCAGCTTCCGACCGGGACAGGCGAACACCGGGGAGCTGTTTTTT.

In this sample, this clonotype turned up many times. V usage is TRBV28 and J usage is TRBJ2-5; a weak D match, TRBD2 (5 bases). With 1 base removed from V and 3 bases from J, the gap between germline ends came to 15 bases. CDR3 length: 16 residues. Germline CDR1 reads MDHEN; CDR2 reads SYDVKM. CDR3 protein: CASSLLGGAEEETQYF. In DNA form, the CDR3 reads TGTGCCAGCAGTTTATTGGGCGGCGCGGAGGAAGAGACCCAGTACTTC.

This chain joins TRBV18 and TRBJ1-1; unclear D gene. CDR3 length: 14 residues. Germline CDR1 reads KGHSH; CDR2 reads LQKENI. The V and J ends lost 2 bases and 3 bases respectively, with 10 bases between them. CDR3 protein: CASSPWASDTEAFF. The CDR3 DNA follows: TGTGCCAGCTCACCATGGGCATCAGACACTGAAGCTTTCTTT.

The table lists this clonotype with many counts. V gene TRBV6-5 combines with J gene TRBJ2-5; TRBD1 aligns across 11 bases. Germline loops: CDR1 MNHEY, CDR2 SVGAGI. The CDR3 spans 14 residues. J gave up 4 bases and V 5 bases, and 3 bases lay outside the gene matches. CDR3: CASSHGTGGETQYF. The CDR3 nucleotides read TGTGCCAGCAGTCACGGGACAGGGGGAGAGACCCAGTACTTC.

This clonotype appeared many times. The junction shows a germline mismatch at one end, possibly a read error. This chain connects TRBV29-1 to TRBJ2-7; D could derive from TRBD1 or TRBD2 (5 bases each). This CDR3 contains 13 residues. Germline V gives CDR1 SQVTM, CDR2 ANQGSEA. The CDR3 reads CSVKGTVTYVQYF. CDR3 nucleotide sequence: TGCAGCGTTAAAGGGACGGTGACCTACGTGCAGTACTTC.

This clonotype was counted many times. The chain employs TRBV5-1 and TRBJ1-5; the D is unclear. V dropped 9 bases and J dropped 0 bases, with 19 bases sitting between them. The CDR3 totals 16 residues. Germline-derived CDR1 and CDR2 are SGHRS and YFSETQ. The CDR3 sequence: CANEPLREYSNQPQHF. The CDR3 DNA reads TGCGCCAACGAACCTCTCCGGGAATATAGCAATCAGCCCCAGCATTTT.

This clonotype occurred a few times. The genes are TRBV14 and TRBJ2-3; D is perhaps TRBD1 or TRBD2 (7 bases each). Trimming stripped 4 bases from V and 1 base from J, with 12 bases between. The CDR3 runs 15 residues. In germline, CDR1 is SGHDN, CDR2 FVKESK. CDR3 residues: CASSPQGGGTDTQYF. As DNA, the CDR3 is TGTGCCAGCAGCCCCCAGGGGGGGGGCACAGATACGCAGTATTTT.

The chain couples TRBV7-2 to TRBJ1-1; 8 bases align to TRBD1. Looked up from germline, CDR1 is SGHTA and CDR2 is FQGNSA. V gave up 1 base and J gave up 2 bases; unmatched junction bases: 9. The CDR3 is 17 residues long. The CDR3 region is CASSLGLQGDLNTEAFF. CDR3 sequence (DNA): TGTGCCAGCAGCTTAGGGTTACAGGGGGACCTAAACACTGAAGCTTTCTTT.

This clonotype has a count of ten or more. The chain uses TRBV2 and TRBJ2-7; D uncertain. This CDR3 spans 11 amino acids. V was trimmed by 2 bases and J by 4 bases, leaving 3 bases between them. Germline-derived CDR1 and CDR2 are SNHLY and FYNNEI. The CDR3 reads CASSEPYEQYF. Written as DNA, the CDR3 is TGTGCCAGCAGTGAACCTTACGAGCAGTACTTC.

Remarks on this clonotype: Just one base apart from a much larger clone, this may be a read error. The CDR3 sequence is CASSFGQGNTGELFF. The CDR3 DNA follows: TGTGCCAGCAGCTTCGGACAGGGGAACACCGGGGAGCTGTTTTTT. The chain uses TRBV9 and TRBJ2-2; 8 bases match TRBD1. V lost 4 bases, J lost 1 base, and 3 bases stayed unmatched. CDR3 length equals 15 residues. Germline values: CDR1 SGDLS, CDR2 YYNGEE.

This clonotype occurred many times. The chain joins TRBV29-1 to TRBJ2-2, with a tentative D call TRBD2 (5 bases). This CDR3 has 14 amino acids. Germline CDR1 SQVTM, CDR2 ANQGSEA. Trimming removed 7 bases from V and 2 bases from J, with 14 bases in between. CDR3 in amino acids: CSAIRDLNTGELFF. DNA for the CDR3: TGCAGCGCGATACGGGATTTAAACACCGGGGAGCTGTTTTTT.

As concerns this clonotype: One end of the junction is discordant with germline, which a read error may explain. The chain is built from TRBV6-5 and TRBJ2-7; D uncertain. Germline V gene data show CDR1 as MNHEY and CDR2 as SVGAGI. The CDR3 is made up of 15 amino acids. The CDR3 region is CASSYVPSSSYEQYF. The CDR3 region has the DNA TGTGCCAGCAGTTACGTCCCCAGTTCCTCCTATGAGCAGTACTTC.

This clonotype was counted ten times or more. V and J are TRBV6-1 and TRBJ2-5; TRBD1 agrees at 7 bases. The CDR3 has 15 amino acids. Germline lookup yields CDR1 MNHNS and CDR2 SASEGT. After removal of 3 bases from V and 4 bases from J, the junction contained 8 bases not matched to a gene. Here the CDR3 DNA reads TGTGCCAGCAGTGACTTCACCGGGACAGCAGAGACCCAGTACTTC. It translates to CASSDFTGTAETQYF.

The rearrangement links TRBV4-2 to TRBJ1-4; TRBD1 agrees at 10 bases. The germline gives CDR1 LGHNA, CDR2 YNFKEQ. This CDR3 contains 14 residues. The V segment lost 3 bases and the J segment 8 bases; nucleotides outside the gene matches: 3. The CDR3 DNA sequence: TGTGCCAGCAGCCAGCGGACAGGGGGGGAAAAACTGTTTTTT. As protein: CASSQRTGGEKLFF.